The 22 T cell receptor beta chains presented below share a single source sample, sequenced in a study of patients and donors after allogeneic stem cell transplantation. TCRdb re-derived calls from the RT-PCR reads in MiXCR, one entry per CDR3 protein. The sample carries roughly 940,000 distinct CDR3 sequences, under 20% recorded once. The sequenced sample was blood, either unsorted or a sorted T cell fraction (not recorded which). These receptors were collected from a human donor who was either an allogeneic HSCT recipient or a stem cell or donor lymphocyte infusion donor (not recorded which). It is not recorded whose cells these are; they may come from a transplant donor.

This clonotype was observed at least ten times. One end of the junction is discordant with germline, which a read error may explain. The CDR3 loop reads CASSLAGVTEQFF. The CDR3 bases are TGTGCTAGCAGCTTGGCCGGCGTCACTGAGCAGTTCTTC. The rearrangement links TRBV7-7 to TRBJ2-1; D is undetermined. CDR3 length: 13 residues. Germline CDR1 reads SSHAT; CDR2 reads FNYEAQ (reference sequence). Together with reference TRBV7-7 and TRBJ2-1, the CDR3 gives the full variable domain: GAGVSQSPRYKVTKRGQDVTLRCDPISSHATLYWYQQALGQGPEFLTYFNYEAQPDKSGLPSDRFSAERPEGSISTLTIQRTEQRDSAMYRCASSLAGVTEQFFGPGTRLTVL.

The chain uses TRBV9 and TRBJ1-4; 9 positions agree with TRBD1. The CDR3 length is 15 residues. Germline V gives CDR1 SGDLS, CDR2 YYNGEE. V shed 0 bases and J 7 bases; nucleotides not matched to a gene: 4. Here the CDR3 reads CASSVAGTGTEKLFF. CDR3 DNA sequence: TGTGCCAGCAGCGTAGCGGGGACAGGGACTGAAAAACTGTTTTTT.

The chain carries TRBV7-8 and TRBJ2-7; TRBD1 matches 8 bases. Germline CDR1 and CDR2: SGHVS and FQNEAQ. The length of the CDR3 is 16 residues. Trimming took 5 bases from V and 2 from J; bases not matched to a gene: 11. The CDR3 loop reads CASSLRTGTGPYEQYF. For the CDR3, the DNA is TGTGCCAGCAGCCTACGAACCGGGACAGGCCCCTACGAGCAGTACTTC.

The rearrangement uses TRBV7-2 and TRBJ2-3, with unresolved D. From germline, CDR1 is SGHTA and CDR2 FQGNSA. Trimming took 6 bases from V and 4 from J, leaving 17 bases between them. The CDR3 extends over 15 amino acids. The chain's CDR3 is CASSRSQSQADTQYF. The CDR3 coding sequence is TGTGCCAGCAGTAGGTCCCAGTCCCAGGCAGATACGCAGTATTTT.

This clonotype was seen a few times. V and J are TRBV7-9 and TRBJ1-4; 8 bases agree with TRBD1. J gave up 6 bases and V 5 bases, and 11 bases lay outside the gene matches. Germline assignment: CDR1 SEHNR and CDR2 FQNEAQ (reference sequence). The CDR3 length is 16 residues. The CDR3 spells CASSRPSQGAYEKLFF. The CDR3, as DNA: TGTGCCAGCAGCCGCCCGTCCCAGGGGGCGTATGAAAAACTGTTTTTT.

This clonotype occurred a few times. The chain joins TRBV5-1 to TRBJ2-6; weak D call: TRBD2 (5 bases). Between the trimmed V and J ends, which lost 4 bases and 3 bases, there was a span of 11 bases. Germline V gene lookup returns CDR1 SGHRS and CDR2 YFSETQ. The CDR3 extends over 15 amino acids. The CDR3 reads CASSLAGNGANVLTF. CDR3 bases: TGCGCCAGCAGCCTAGCCGGAAATGGGGCCAACGTCCTGACTTTC.

The chain has TRBV20-1 and TRBJ2-7; TRBD2 aligns across 11 bases. Germline assignment: CDR1 DFQATT and CDR2 SNEGSKA (reference sequence). This CDR3 has 17 residues. The trim removed 6 bases at V and 0 bases at J, leaving 13 bases unmatched. CDR3 loop: CSATHLAGGRVSYEQYF. The DNA for the CDR3 is TGCAGTGCCACCCACTTAGCGGGGGGGCGGGTCTCCTACGAGCAGTACTTC.

The chain is built from TRBV12-3 or TRBV12-4 and TRBJ1-2; 7 bases are shared with TRBD1. The CDR3 is made up of 12 amino acids. V dropped 3 bases and J dropped 7; count of bases not matched to a gene: 2. The CDR3 reads CASSFDRVGYTF. The CDR3 DNA reads as TGTGCCAGCAGTTTTGACAGGGTTGGCTACACCTTC.

This clonotype was detected a few times. The rearrangement links TRBV6-2 or TRBV6-3 to TRBJ2-7, with TRBD1 as a possible D gene (5 bases). Trimming pared 6 bases from V and 6 bases from J, leaving 18 bases between. Per germline, CDR1 MNHEY and CDR2 SVGEGT. There are 14 residues in the CDR3. CDR3 residues: CASSPGLFRGEQYF. In DNA form, the CDR3 reads TGTGCCAGCAGCCCTGGCCTATTTAGGGGCGAGCAGTACTTC.

The rearrangement joins TRBV5-1 to TRBJ1-2; TRBD1 matches at 7 bases. The V gene end was trimmed by 4 bases and the J gene end by 4 bases; junction bases not matched to a gene: 7. The CDR3 totals 14 residues. The germline V gene has CDR1 SGHRS and CDR2 YFSETQ. CDR3 DNA: TGCGCCAGCAGCGCCCGGGACAGTTCCTATGGCTACACCTTC. Amino acids: CASSARDSSYGYTF. Full variable domain (missing parts from reference TRBV5-1 and TRBJ1-2): KAGVTQTPRYLIKTRGQQVTLSCSPISGHRSVSWYQQTPGQGLQFLFEYFSETQRNKGNFPGRFSGRQFSNSRSEMNVSTLELGDSALYLCASSARDSSYGYTFGSGTRLTVV.

This rearrangement joins TRBV6-1 to TRBJ1-5; D is undetermined. CDR3 length: 13 residues. Germline-derived CDR1 and CDR2 are MNHNS and SASEGT. The V gene lost 7 bases and the J gene lost 4 bases, with 11 bases spanning the gap. This CDR3 reads CASKAGRNQPQHF. The CDR3 DNA reads as TGTGCCAGCAAAGCGGGGAGAAATCAGCCCCAGCATTTT.

This rearrangement joins TRBV11-1 to TRBJ2-1; 8 bases line up with TRBD2. The germline gives CDR1 SGHAT, CDR2 FQDESV (reference sequence). J lost 2 bases, V lost 3 bases, and 15 bases had no gene match. This CDR3 has 19 amino acids. The CDR3 is CASSFPISSSGSPYNEQFF. CDR3 coding DNA: TGTGCCAGCAGCTTCCCTATATCCAGCAGCGGGAGCCCCTACAATGAGCAGTTCTTC.

The chain is built from TRBV5-1 and TRBJ2-3, with 10 bases aligning to TRBD2. The V and J ends lost 4 bases and 5 bases, in that order; junction bases with no gene match: 7. Looked up from germline, CDR1 is SGHRS and CDR2 is YFSETQ. This CDR3 spans 15 amino acids. The CDR3 loop is CASSGSGGAGDTQYF. DNA of the CDR3: TGCGCCAGCAGCGGCAGCGGGGGGGCTGGAGATACGCAGTATTTT.

This clonotype was observed at least ten times. The V and J genes are TRBV6-1 and TRBJ2-7; 10 bases align to TRBD1. This CDR3 has 15 residues. The V gene end was trimmed by 7 bases and the J gene end by 4 bases; junction bases not matched to a gene: 10. The germline CDR1 and CDR2 sequences are MNHNS and SASEGT. The CDR3 bases are TGTGCCAGCACAAACGAGGGACAGGGGTCTTACGAGCAGTACTTC. It is translated as CASTNEGQGSYEQYF.

The table lists this clonotype with a few counts. This rearrangement joins TRBV12-3 or TRBV12-4 to TRBJ1-5, with 7 bases fitting TRBD1. Trimming took 5 bases from V and 2 from J; bases not matched to a gene: 9. The CDR3 contains 16 residues. The CDR3: CASSQRQGAGNQPQHF. Here the CDR3 DNA reads TGTGCCAGCAGTCAACGACAGGGTGCGGGCAATCAGCCCCAGCATTTT.

This clonotype occurred many times. The V gene is TRBV10-3, the J gene TRBJ2-1; 14 bases align to TRBD2. Germline V gene data show CDR1 as ENHRY and CDR2 as SYGVKD. Trimming took 8 bases from V and 6 from J; bases not matched to a gene: 3. This CDR3 is 14 amino acids long. In DNA, the CDR3 is TGTGCCATCGGGGGGACTAGCGGGAGCAATGAGCAGTTCTTC. As protein: CAIGGTSGSNEQFF.

The genes are TRBV12-3 or TRBV12-4 and TRBJ1-3; no reliable D call. This CDR3 spans 14 amino acids. Trimming took 1 base from V and 0 from J, leaving 4 bases between them. The CDR3 here is CASSLGHSGNTIYF. The CDR3, as DNA: TGTGCCAGCAGTTTAGGCCACTCTGGAAACACCATATATTTT.

This clonotype has only a few counts. The rearrangement uses TRBV7-9 and TRBJ1-3; D is possibly TRBD1 (5 bases). V shed 5 bases and J shed 5 bases, with 13 bases lying between them. The CDR3 contains 14 residues. The germline V gene encodes CDR1 SEHNR and CDR2 FQNEAQ (reference sequence). In DNA, the CDR3 is TGTGCCAGCAGCGATCCGGAGGGGAGAAACACCATATATTTT. Its protein is CASSDPEGRNTIYF.

This clonotype was detected ten times or more. The V call is TRBV12-3 or TRBV12-4, the J call TRBJ2-1; a possible D gene is TRBD1 (6 bases). The CDR3 runs 16 residues. V was pared by 3 bases and J by 3 bases, with 15 bases between. CDR3 DNA: TGTGCCAGCAGTTTCGGACCGGGACACCTCTACAATGAGCAGTTCTTC. Translated: CASSFGPGHLYNEQFF.

This clonotype was recorded many times. Sequence at one end of the junction differs from germline and may be a read error. This chain's CDR3 is CASSPGGRETQYF. CDR3 DNA: TGTGCCAGCAGTCCCGGGGGACGGGAGACCCAGTACTTC. The chain combines TRBV5-1 with TRBJ2-5; TRBD2 is a possible D gene (6 bases). CDR3 length equals 13 residues. Germline V lookup: CDR1 SGHRS, CDR2 YFSETQ.

The gene calls are TRBV3-1 and TRBJ2-7; 7 bases agree with TRBD2. The CDR3 is 15 residues long. From germline, CDR1 is LGHDT and CDR2 YNNKEL (reference sequence). V lost 1 base, J lost 7 bases, and 10 bases stayed unmatched. This chain's CDR3 is CASSQAAGIRREQYF. CDR3 DNA: TGTGCCAGCAGCCAAGCAGCGGGAATCCGTAGAGAGCAGTACTTC.

This clonotype was observed a handful of times. The chain recombines TRBV12-3 or TRBV12-4 with TRBJ1-1, with 7 nucleotides matching TRBD1. V was clipped by 2 bases and J by 1 base; unmatched bases: 4. The CDR3 spans 15 residues. The CDR3 DNA sequence: TGTGCCAGCAGTTTACTTGCAGGGGGGAACACTGAAGCTTTCTTT. Its translation is CASSLLAGGNTEAFF.